The entry below gives a single T cell receptor (beta chain) sequence along with its context. The sample belongs to a study of blood T cell repertoires in COVID-19. About the research overall: Material from acute and convalescent COVID-19 was sourced from the United States, Italy and Spain. T cells, B-cell-depleted T cells, or PBMCs supplied cDNA or gDNA.

In the original workflow: Counts of nucleated cells, estimated from reference gene primer amplification, were obtained. Using immunoSEQ multiplex PCR, the repertoire was profiled, and TCRdb retains in-frame clones only, with some absent. The V and J calls and clone size are taken from that table; D and trimming were inferred from the DNA. The sample carries around 69,000 clones, over 80% recorded once. This clonotype was obtained from a woman aged 55-69 years with acute or convalescent COVID-19. The sequenced material came from peripheral blood.

The CDR3 loop is CATRKLAGSGELFF. The DNA of the CDR3 is TGTGCCACCAGGAAACTAGCGGGAAGCGGGGAGCTGTTTTTT. The chain combines TRBV15 with TRBJ2-2, with TRBD2 identical over 10 bases. The trim removed 6 bases at V and 7 bases at J, leaving 5 bases unmatched. From germline, CDR1 is LNHNV and CDR2 YYDKDF (reference sequence). This CDR3 spans 14 amino acids.